This TCR beta chain was recorded in a study of cytomegalovirus exposure and HLA in healthy donors. Study at large: Of all 400 or so donors who were genotyped, around 79% belonged to the Caucasian-associated ancestry cluster. Findings and limits, study-wide: For TCR beta chains, V- and J-gene trimming was later linked to a missense DCLRE1C variant. It was reported in a later analysis that an Asian-associated ancestry cluster showed fewer N-insertions than the roughly 670-donor mean. Information on immune exposure was restricted to one variable (CMV serostatus).

Germline V gene lookup returns CDR1 SEHNR and CDR2 FQNEAQ (reference sequence). The CDR3 loop spans 14 amino acids. V was shortened by 11 bases and J by 0 bases, with 13 bases between the two germline ends. Concerning this clone itself: Antigen unknown.

PCR involved 60 Vbeta and 13 Jbeta primers. Some clones are missing from TCRdb's copy, which holds only in-frame ones; the method was immunoSEQ multiplex PCR. Of some 170,000 clones listed, roughly 8.7% are singletons. The source is a woman aged 25 to 39 in good health and CMV-seropositive. J is TRBJ2-2 and V is TRBV7-9; weak D call: TRBD2 (6 bases). Material for sequencing was PBMCs. CDR3 in amino acids: CASRGTSNTGELFF. The CDR3 DNA is TGTGCCTCCCGAGGGACTTCGAACACCGGGGAGCTGTTTTTT.